The entry below gives a single T cell receptor (beta chain) sequence along with its context. Sequencing used immunoSEQ multiplex PCR; TCRdb keeps in-frame clones, though not all of them. The sample consists of about 2,200,000 clones, approximately 94% of them appearing once. The data derive from a study of shared clonotypes between healthy human individuals. The naive CD8 fraction comprised CD45RO-negative cells positively selected for CCR7 and excluded terminally differentiated effector memory CD45RA+ cells. The CDR3 runs 10 residues. CDR1 is DFQATT, CDR2 SNEGSKA, per germline (reference sequence). The chain employs TRBV20-1 and TRBJ1-2; D possibly corresponds to TRBD1 (5 bases). The sequencing sample was made of naive CD8+ T cells from PBMCs. This TCR was recovered from a young man in good health. Some clones in this sample may be carry-over from other donors' samples. The CDR3 bases are TGCGGGGGTAGGGATTATGGCTACACCTTC. Amino acids: CGGRDYGYTF.